A single sample is the source of the 9 T cell receptor beta chains below, sequenced in a study of blood T cells in healthy people across ages. A J-beta primer mix and a sample-barcoded 5' primer were used in a second PCR of roughly 7 to 12 cycles. TCRdb re-derived calls from the 5' RACE reads in MiXCR, one entry per CDR3 protein. The sample consists of approximately 820,000 distinct CDR3 sequences, under 55% of them appearing once. Sample: blood. All receptors derive from a man in his 60s in good health.

The rearrangement uses TRBV11-2 and TRBJ1-2; D ambiguous. There are 14 residues in the CDR3. Germline assignment: CDR1 SGHAT and CDR2 FQNNGV. V was cut by 8 bases and J by 3 bases, with 16 bases left in between. The CDR3 reads CASLGRNVDYGYTF. Here the CDR3 DNA reads TGTGCCAGCCTTGGACGGAATGTTGACTATGGCTACACCTTC. The entire variable domain, with the rest obtained from reference TRBV11-2 and TRBJ1-2, is as follows: EAGVAQSPRYKIIEKRQSVAFWCNPISGHATLYWYQQILGQGPKLLIQFQNNGVVDDSQLPKDRFSAERLKGVDSTLKIQPAKLEDSAVYLCASLGRNVDYGYTFGSGTRLTVV.

The sample holds a few counts of this clonotype. The chain has TRBV20-1 and TRBJ2-1; 9 bases agree with TRBD2. Germline lookup yields CDR1 DFQATT and CDR2 SNEGSKA (reference sequence). The CDR3 has 15 residues. V lost 4 bases, J lost 2 bases, and 6 bases stayed unmatched. CDR3 in DNA: TGCAGTGCTATACGCGGGGGGGCTCCCTACAATGAGCAGTTCTTC. It encodes CSAIRGGAPYNEQFF.

In its sample, this clonotype was seen a few times. This rearrangement joins TRBV30 to TRBJ2-7; D may match TRBD1 or TRBD2 (5 bases each). The CDR3 runs to 12 residues. V was trimmed by 3 bases and J by 4 bases, leaving 10 bases between them. Germline-derived CDR1 and CDR2 are GTSNPN and SVGIG (reference sequence). The CDR3 coding sequence is TGTGCCTGGAGCCGGGGCCCATACGAGCAGTACTTC. Its translation is CAWSRGPYEQYF.

The chain carries TRBV10-3 and TRBJ1-6; a weak D match, TRBD1 (5 bases). Germline CDR1 and CDR2: ENHRY and SYGVKD. The CDR3 contains 13 residues. The DNA for the CDR3 is TGTGGCTCGCGGGGGTCCAAGGATTCACCCCTCCACTTT. Its protein product is CGSRGSKDSPLHF.

The CDR3 region is CASSLTPGGSEQFF. DNA of the CDR3: TGTGCCAGCAGCCTTACCCCAGGGGGTAGTGAGCAGTTCTTC. This chain joins TRBV3-1 and TRBJ2-1; 7 bases are shared with TRBD1. This CDR3 comprises 14 residues. Germline assignment: CDR1 LGHDT and CDR2 YNNKEL (reference sequence). V dropped 4 bases and J dropped 9; count of bases not matched to a gene: 9.

V gene TRBV6-6 combines with J gene TRBJ2-3; TRBD2 is a possible D gene (5 bases). The germline V and J ends were trimmed by 7 bases and 2 bases, with 10 bases remaining between them. The germline V gene encodes CDR1 MNHNY and CDR2 SVGAGI (reference sequence). CDR3 length: 13 amino acids. The CDR3 sequence: CASNGLNTDTQYF. The CDR3 coding sequence is TGTGCCAGCAACGGACTTAACACAGATACGCAGTATTTT.

The chain employs TRBV2 and TRBJ1-2, with 8 bases that match TRBD1. V lost 3 bases and J lost 13; bases outside the gene matches: 13. CDR1 is SNHLY, CDR2 FYNNEI, per germline. The CDR3 extends over 14 amino acids. The CDR3 bases are TGTGCCAGCAGTGAGGAGGCGGCAGGGGGCACCTGCACCTTC. Translated, it gives CASSEEAAGGTCTF. Looking up the rest from reference TRBV2 and TRBJ1-2 gives the full variable domain: EPEVTQTPSHQVTQMGQEVILRCVPISNHLYFYWYRQILGQKVEFLVSFYNNEISEKSEIFDDQFSVERPDGSNFTLKIRSTKLEDSAMYFCASSEEAAGGTCTFGSGTRLTVV.

The chain employs TRBV29-1 and TRBJ2-4, with a weak D call TRBD2 (6 bases). The J call is in doubt because the DNA end fits TRBJ2-7 better. CDR1 is SQVTM and CDR2 is ANQGSEA in the germline V gene. The CDR3 spans 12 residues. CDR3 in amino acids: CSVKKLEGEQYF. The DNA of the CDR3 is TGCAGCGTCAAGAAGTTGGAGGGCGAGCAGTACTTC.

CDR3 sequence: CSATRTAWHEQFF. Written as DNA, the CDR3 is TGCAGTGCCACCAGGACCGCCTGGCATGAGCAGTTCTTC. The chain links TRBV20-1 to TRBJ2-1; no definite D call. The CDR3 sequence is 13 residues long. The V gene lost 6 bases and the J gene lost 8 bases, with 17 bases spanning the gap. Germline CDR1 reads DFQATT; CDR2 reads SNEGSKA (reference sequence).